A selection of T cell receptor beta chains follows, all from one sample in a study of CD8 T cells in ankylosing spondylitis. TCRdb recomputed calls from the 5' RACE reads with MiXCR, one row per CDR3 protein. Altogether 250,000 to 400,000 distinct CDR3 sequences are present, roughly 12% being singletons, with the ten largest covering around 8.4%. Source material: blood, either unsorted or a sorted T cell fraction (not recorded which). Receptors were obtained from a female donor with ankylosing spondylitis or in good health (not recorded which). Both conserved end residues are part of each CDR3.

cdr3_length | v_call | cdr3_aa
16 | TRBV2 | CASRLGAGGLTGELFF
13 | TRBV24-1 | CATSDLWGLSQYF
18 | TRBV20-1 | CRASDGTSGRNAYNEQFF
13 | TRBV4-1 | CASSPRQTLEAFF
15 | TRBV5-6 | CASSLVTLVYNEQFF
16 | TRBV15 | CATSREGGRAVNEQFF
14 | TRBV27 | CASSFLGSSYEQYF
15 | TRBV12-3/TRBV12-4 | CASSFVGGRRNEQFF
15 | TRBV7-9 | CASSSLQKSYNEQFF
13 | TRBV15 | CATSRDQAYEQYF
20 | TRBV11-2 | CASSLVSGHPVPSGTDTQYF
16 | TRBV7-8 | CASSFASGSQQETQYF
12 | TRBV7-9 | CASSFPGNEQFF
15 | TRBV29-1 | CSVEGERFSTDTQYF
15 | TRBV20-1 | CSATTTSGRENEQFF
13 | TRBV20-1 | CSAPGQRNTEAFF
14 | TRBV5-6 | CASSWGEDGETQYF
14 | TRBV7-2 | CASSVGDSKYGYTF
16 | TRBV4-3 | CASSQDRAHSGNTIYF
15 | TRBV7-2 | CASSRTSSGSYEQYF
15 | TRBV5-6 | CASSLGDIDNYGYTF
16 | TRBV9 | CASSASGTSGSKEQFF
14 | TRBV20-1 | CSARGWRSYNEQFF
16 | TRBV29-1 | CSVAPGGRVGATEAFF
14 | TRBV20-1 | CSAPQAGFETRQFF
12 | TRBV20-1 | CSADRGGYEQYF
17 | TRBV6-1 | CASTYRDSIISGNTIYF
18 | TRBV18 | CASSPELVSGHSNQPQHF
14 | TRBV20-1 | CSARPQGTNYGYTF
15 | TRBV5-1 | CASSLDSGGYGGYTF
12 | TRBV28 | CASSLAEAEAFF
12 | TRBV3-1 | CASASPGNTIYF
9 | TRBV20-1 | CSATYEQYF
14 | TRBV12-3/TRBV12-4 | CASTPDRVSTEAFF
19 | TRBV3-1 | CTSSPRGTGDLPSNQPQHF
14 | TRBV5-1 | CASSLDSSGNEQFF
17 | TRBV15 | CATKRDGGPSSTDTQYF
14 | TRBV15 | CATSGGVLNTEAFF
14 | TRBV6-2/TRBV6-3 | CASSPLRTDGIQYF
14 | TRBV6-5 | CASSYSRGDEKLFF
12 | TRBV7-9 | CASSSDIDEQYF
13 | TRBV6-2/TRBV6-3 | CASSPLRTGELFF
13 | TRBV7-8 | CASSPDRDYEQYF
13 | TRBV5-1 | CASSLGTADTQYF
14 | TRBV20-1 | CSANPLGNTDTQYF
15 | TRBV28 | CASSPSGRDLREQYF
15 | TRBV7-2 | CASSPESSGANVLTF
11 | TRBV7-6 | CASSPLTEQFF
15 | TRBV5-1 | CASSLTTGTYYEQYF
14 | TRBV5-1 | CASSPGENTDTQYF
13 | TRBV6-1 | CASSEVVQAEQFF